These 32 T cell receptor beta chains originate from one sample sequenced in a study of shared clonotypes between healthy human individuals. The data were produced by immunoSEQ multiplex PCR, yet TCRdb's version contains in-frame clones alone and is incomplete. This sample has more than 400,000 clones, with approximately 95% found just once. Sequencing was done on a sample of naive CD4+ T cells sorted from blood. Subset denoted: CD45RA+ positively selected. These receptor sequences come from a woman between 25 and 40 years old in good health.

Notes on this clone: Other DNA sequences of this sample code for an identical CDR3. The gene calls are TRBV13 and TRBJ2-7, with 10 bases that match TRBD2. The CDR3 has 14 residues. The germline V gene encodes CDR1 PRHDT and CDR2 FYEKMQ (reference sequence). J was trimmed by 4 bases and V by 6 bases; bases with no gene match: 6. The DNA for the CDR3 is TGTGCCAGCAGAGACTCTAGCGGGAGTTACGAGCAGTACTTC. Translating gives CASRDSSGSYEQYF. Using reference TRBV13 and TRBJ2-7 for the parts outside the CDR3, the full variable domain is AAGVIQSPRHLIKEKRETATLKCYPIPRHDTVYWYQQGPGQDPQFLISFYEKMQSDKGSIPDRFSAQQFSDYHSELNMSSLELGDSALYFCASRDSSGSYEQYFGPGTRLTVT.

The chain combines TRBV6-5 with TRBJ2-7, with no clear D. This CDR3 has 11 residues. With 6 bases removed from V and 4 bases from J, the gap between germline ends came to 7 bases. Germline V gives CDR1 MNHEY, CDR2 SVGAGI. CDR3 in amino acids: CASRSTYEQYF. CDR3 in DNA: TGTGCCAGCAGGTCCACTTACGAGCAGTACTTC.

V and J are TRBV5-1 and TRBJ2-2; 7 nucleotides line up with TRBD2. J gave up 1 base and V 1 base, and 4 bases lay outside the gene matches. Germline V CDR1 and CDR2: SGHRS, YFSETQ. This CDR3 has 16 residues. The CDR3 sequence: CASSLLASGNTGELFF. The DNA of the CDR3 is TGCGCCAGCAGCTTGCTGGCTAGCGGGAACACCGGGGAGCTGTTTTTT.

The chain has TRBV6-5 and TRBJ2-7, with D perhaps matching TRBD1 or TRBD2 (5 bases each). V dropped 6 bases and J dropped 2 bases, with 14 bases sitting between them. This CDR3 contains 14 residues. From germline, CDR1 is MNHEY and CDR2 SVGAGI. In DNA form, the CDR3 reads TGTGCCAGCAGGTCCGGGACCGGCCCCTACGAGCAGTACTTC. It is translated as CASRSGTGPYEQYF.

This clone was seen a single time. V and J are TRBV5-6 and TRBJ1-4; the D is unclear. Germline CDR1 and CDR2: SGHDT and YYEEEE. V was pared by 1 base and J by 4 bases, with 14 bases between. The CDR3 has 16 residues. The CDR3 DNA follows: TGTGCCAGCAGCTTGAGAGACGGCACTGTTAATGAAAAACTGTTTTTT. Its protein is CASSLRDGTVNEKLFF.

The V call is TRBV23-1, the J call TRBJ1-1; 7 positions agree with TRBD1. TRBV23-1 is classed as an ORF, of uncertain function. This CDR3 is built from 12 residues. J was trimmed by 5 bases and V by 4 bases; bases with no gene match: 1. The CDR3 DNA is TGCGCCAGCAGTCGGACAGGAACTGAAGCTTTCTTT. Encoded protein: CASSRTGTEAFF.

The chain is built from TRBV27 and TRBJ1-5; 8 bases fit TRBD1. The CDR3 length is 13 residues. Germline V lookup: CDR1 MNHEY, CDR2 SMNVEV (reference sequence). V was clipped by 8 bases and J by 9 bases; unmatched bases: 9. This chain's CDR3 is CASWDRRKGPQHF. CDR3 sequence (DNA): TGTGCCAGCTGGGACAGGCGTAAAGGGCCCCAGCATTTT.

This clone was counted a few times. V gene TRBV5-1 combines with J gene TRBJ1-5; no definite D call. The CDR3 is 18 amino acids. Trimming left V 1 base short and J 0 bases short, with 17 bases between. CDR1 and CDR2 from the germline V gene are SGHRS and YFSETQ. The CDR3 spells CASSLFPISGYSNQPQHF. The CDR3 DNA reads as TGCGCCAGCAGCTTGTTCCCTATCAGCGGTTATAGCAATCAGCCCCAGCATTTT.

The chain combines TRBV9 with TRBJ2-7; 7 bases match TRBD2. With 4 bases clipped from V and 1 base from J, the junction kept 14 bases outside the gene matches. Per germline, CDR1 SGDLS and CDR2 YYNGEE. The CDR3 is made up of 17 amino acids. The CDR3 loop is CASSPAREPPWSYEQYF. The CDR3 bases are TGTGCCAGCAGCCCCGCGCGGGAGCCACCCTGGTCCTACGAGCAGTACTTC. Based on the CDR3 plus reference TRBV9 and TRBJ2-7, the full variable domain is DSGVTQTPKHLITATGQRVTLRCSPRSGDLSVYWYQQSLDQGLQFLIQYYNGEERAKGNILERFSAQQFPDLHSELNLSSLELGDSALYFCASSPAREPPWSYEQYFGPGTRLTVT.

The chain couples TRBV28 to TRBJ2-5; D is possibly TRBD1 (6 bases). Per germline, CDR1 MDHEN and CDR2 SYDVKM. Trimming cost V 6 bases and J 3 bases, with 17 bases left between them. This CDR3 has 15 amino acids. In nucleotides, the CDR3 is TGTGCCAGCAGGGACAGTCTGTTCGCCAAAGAGACCCAGTACTTC. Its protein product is CASRDSLFAKETQYF.

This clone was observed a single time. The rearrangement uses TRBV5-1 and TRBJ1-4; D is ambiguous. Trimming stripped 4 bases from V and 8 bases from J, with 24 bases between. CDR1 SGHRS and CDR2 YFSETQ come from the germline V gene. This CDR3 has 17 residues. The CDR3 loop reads CASSPNLMDGGWEKLFF. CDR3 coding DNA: TGCGCCAGCAGCCCGAACCTAATGGACGGTGGATGGGAAAAACTGTTTTTT. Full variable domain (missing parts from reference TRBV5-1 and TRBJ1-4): KAGVTQTPRYLIKTRGQQVTLSCSPISGHRSVSWYQQTPGQGLQFLFEYFSETQRNKGNFPGRFSGRQFSNSRSEMNVSTLELGDSALYLCASSPNLMDGGWEKLFFGSGTQLSVL.

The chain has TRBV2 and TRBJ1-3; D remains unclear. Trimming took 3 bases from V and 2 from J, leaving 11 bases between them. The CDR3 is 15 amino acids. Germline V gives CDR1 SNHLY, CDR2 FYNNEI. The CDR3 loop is CASSDLGVPGNTIYF. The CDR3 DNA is TGTGCCAGCAGTGACCTGGGTGTCCCTGGAAACACCATATATTTT.

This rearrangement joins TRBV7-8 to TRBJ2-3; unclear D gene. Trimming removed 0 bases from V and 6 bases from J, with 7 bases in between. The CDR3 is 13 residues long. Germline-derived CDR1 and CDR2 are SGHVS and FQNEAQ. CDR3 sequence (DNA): TGTGCCAGCAGCTTAGCTCTGGCCGATACGCAGTATTTT. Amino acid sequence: CASSLALADTQYF. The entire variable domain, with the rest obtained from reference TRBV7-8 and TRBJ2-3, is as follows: GAGVSQSPRYKVAKRGQDVALRCDPISGHVSLFWYQQALGQGPEFLTYFQNEAQLDKSGLPSDRFFAERPEGSVSTLKIQRTQQEDSAVYLCASSLALADTQYFGPGTRLTVL.

In nucleotides, the CDR3 is TGTGCCAGCAGTTTCTCGCGGGAAAAACTGTTTTTT. Encoded protein: CASSFSREKLFF. The chain couples TRBV28 to TRBJ1-4; the D is unclear. The CDR3 sequence is 12 residues long. Germline V lookup: CDR1 MDHEN, CDR2 SYDVKM. Deletions cut 3 bases from V and 8 bases from J, with 7 bases between. Based on the CDR3 plus reference TRBV28 and TRBJ1-4, the full variable domain is DVKVTQSSRYLVKRTGEKVFLECVQDMDHENMFWYRQDPGLGLRLIYFSYDVKMKEKGDIPEGYSVSREKKERFSLILESASTNQTSMYLCASSFSREKLFFGSGTQLSVL.

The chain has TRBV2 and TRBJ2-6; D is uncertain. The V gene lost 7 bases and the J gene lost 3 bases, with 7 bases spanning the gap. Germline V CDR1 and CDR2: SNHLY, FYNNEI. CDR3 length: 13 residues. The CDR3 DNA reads TGTGCCAGCAAGAGTCTTGGGGCCAACGTCCTGACTTTC. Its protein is CASKSLGANVLTF.

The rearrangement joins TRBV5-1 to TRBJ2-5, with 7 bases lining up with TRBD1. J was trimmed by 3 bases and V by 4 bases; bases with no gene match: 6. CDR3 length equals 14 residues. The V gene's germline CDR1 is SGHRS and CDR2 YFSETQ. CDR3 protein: CASSPTGSKETQYF. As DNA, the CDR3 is TGCGCCAGCAGCCCGACAGGGTCTAAAGAGACCCAGTACTTC.

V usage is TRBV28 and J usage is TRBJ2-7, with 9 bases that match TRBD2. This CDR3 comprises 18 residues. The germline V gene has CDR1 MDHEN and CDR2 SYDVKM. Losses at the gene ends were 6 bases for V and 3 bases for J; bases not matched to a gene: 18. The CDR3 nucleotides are TGTGCCAGCAGGGGGGGGGCTAGCGGGAAGGGCGCCTTCTACGAGCAGTACTTC. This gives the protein CASRGGASGKGAFYEQYF. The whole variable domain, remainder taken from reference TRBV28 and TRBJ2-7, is DVKVTQSSRYLVKRTGEKVFLECVQDMDHENMFWYRQDPGLGLRLIYFSYDVKMKEKGDIPEGYSVSREKKERFSLILESASTNQTSMYLCASRGGASGKGAFYEQYFGPGTRLTVT.

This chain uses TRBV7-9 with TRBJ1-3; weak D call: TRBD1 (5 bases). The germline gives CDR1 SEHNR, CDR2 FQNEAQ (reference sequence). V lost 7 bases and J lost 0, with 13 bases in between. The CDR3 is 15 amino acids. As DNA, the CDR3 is TGTGCCAGCATCAGCGGGGCGTCCTCTGGAAACACCATATATTTT. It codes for CASISGASSGNTIYF.

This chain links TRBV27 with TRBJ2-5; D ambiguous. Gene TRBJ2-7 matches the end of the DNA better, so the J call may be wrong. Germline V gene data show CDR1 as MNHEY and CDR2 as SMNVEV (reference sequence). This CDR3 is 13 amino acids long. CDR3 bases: TGTGCCAGCACCCCTTTGCCCGCAGACGAGCAGTACTTC. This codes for CASTPLPADEQYF.

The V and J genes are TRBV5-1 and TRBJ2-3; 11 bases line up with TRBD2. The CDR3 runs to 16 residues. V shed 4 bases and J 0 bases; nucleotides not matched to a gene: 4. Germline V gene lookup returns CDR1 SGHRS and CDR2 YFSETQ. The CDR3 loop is CASSARLAGSTDTQYF. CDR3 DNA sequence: TGCGCCAGCAGCGCGCGACTAGCGGGAAGCACAGATACGCAGTATTTT.

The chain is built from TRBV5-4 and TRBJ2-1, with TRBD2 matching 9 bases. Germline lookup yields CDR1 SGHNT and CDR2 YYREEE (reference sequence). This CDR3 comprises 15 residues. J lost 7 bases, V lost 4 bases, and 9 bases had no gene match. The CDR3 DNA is TGTGCCAGCAGCGTGGGACTAGCTCTGGGGAATGAGCAGTTCTTC. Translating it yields CASSVGLALGNEQFF.

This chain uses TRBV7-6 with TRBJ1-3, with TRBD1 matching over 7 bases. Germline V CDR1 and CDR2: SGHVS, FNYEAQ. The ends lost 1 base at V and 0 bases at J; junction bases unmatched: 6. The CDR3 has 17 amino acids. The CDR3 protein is CASSLGTGQSSGNTIYF. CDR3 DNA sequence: TGTGCCAGCAGCTTAGGAACGGGACAGAGCTCTGGAAACACCATATATTTT.

CDR3 DNA: TGTGCCAGCAGGGGTCGCGGCACAGATACGCAGTATTTT. Protein sequence: CASRGRGTDTQYF. The V and J genes are TRBV28 and TRBJ2-3; D is unclear. The germline CDR1 and CDR2 sequences are MDHEN and SYDVKM. This CDR3 has 13 amino acids. V lost 6 bases, J lost 1 base, and 8 bases lay in between.

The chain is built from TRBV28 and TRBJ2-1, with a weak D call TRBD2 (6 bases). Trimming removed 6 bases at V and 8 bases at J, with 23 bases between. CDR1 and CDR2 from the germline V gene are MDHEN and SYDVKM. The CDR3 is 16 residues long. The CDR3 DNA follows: TGTGCCAGCAGGGACACATTTTATTCGGGGGTGCATGAGCAGTTCTTC. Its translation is CASRDTFYSGVHEQFF.

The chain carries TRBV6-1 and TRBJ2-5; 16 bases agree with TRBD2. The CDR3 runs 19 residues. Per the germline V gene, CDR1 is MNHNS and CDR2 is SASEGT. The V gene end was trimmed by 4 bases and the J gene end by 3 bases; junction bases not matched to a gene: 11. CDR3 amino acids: CASSVRWGLAGGIKETQYF. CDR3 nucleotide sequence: TGTGCCAGCAGTGTGCGTTGGGGACTAGCGGGAGGGATAAAAGAGACCCAGTACTTC.

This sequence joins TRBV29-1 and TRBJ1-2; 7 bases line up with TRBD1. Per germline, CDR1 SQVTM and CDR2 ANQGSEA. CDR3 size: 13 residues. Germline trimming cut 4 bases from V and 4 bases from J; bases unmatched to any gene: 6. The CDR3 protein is CSVGKGAPYGYTF. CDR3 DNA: TGCAGCGTTGGAAAGGGGGCCCCCTATGGCTACACCTTC.

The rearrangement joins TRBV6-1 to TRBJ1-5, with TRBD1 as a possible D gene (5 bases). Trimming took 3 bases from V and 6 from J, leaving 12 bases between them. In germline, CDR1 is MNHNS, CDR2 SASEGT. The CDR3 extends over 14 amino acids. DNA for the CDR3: TGTGCCAGCAGTGATCTCGGGGGAGTTCAGCCCCAGCATTTT. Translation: CASSDLGGVQPQHF.

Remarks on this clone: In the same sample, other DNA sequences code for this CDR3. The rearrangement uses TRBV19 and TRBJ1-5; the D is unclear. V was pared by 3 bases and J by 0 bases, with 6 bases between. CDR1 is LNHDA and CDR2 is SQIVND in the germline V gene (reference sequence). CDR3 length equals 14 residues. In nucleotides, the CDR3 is TGTGCCAGTAGTATTAGGGATAGCAATCAGCCCCAGCATTTT. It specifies CASSIRDSNQPQHF. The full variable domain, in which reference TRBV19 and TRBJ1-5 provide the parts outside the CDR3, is DGGITQSPKYLFRKEGQNVTLSCEQNLNHDAMYWYRQDPGQGLRLIYYSQIVNDFQKGDIAEGYSVSREKKESFPLTVTSAQKNPTAFYLCASSIRDSNQPQHFGDGTRLSIL.

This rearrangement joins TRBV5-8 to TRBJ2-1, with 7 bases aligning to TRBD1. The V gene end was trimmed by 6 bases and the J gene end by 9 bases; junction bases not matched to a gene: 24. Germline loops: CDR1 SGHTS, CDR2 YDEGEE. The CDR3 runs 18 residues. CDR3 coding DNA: TGTGCCAGCAACCGAAAGGGGGCAGGAGTTTGGACATGGGGTGAGCAGTTCTTC. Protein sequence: CASNRKGAGVWTWGEQFF.

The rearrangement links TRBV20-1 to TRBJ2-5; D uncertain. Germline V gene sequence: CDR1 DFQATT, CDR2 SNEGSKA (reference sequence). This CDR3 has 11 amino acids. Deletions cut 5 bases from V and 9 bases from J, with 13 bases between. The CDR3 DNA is TGCAGTGCTCCCGAGGCTAAGTCCCAGTACTTC. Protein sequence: CSAPEAKSQYF.

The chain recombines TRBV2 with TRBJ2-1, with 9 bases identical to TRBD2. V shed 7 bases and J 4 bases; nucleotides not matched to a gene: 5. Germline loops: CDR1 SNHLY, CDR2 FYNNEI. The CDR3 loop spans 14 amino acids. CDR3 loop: CASTPTSGYNEQFF. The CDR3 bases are TGTGCCAGCACCCCGACTAGCGGATACAATGAGCAGTTCTTC.

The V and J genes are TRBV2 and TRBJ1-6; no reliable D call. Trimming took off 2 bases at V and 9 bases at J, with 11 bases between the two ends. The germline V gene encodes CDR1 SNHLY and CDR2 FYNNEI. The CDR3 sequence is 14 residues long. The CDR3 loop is CASSEIVYGSPLHF. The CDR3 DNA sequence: TGTGCCAGCAGTGAAATCGTCTATGGTTCACCCCTCCACTTT.